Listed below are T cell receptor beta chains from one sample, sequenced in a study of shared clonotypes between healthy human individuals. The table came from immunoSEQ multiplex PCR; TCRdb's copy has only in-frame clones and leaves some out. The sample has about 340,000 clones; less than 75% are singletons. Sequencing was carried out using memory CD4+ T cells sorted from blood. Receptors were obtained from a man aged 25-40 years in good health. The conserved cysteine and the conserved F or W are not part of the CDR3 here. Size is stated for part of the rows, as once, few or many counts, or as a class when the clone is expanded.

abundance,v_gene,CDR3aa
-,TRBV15,ATGREFGGEQY
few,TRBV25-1,ASSDAQGATEAF
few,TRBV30,SSYESAKNIQY
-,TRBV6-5,ASSSPGRQDTEAF
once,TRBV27,ASSLTAGRAYEQY
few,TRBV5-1,ASSLQDVNNEQF
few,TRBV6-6,ASRLPRGSEQF
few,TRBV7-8,ASSLVQGAETQY
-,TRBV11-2,ASTGQGRNEQF
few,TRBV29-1,SVMGHLEGDTQY
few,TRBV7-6,ASSSLPGQETQY
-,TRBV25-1,ASSEPAASGVLT
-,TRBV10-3,AISETANTEAF
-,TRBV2,ASSEFGGTEAF
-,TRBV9,ASSVDGAWDEQF
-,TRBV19,ASSIVSGQGALSQPQH
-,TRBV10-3,ATSDRGADTQY
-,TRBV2,ASTPAAMNTEAF
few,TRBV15,ATSRDYYEQY
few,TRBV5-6,ASSPLAGGELF
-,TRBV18,TSSPMDTQY
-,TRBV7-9,ASSLEASGMSPYEQY
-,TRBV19,ASAVGRNTDTQY
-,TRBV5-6,ASSYYRGFGDQPQH
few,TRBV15,ATSRDDGAEQF
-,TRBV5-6,ASSLLHPRGVGQETQY
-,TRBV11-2,ASSLDHRTATDTQY
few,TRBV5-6,ASSMGLAGGWYNEQF
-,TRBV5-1,ASSFGASSGYNEQF
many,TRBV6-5,ASAISGTDNQPQH
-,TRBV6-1,ATMRSRGNYEQY
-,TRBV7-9,ASTTRVASYEQY
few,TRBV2,ASSEGRRNTEAF
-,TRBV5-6,ASSLAQGASGYNEQF